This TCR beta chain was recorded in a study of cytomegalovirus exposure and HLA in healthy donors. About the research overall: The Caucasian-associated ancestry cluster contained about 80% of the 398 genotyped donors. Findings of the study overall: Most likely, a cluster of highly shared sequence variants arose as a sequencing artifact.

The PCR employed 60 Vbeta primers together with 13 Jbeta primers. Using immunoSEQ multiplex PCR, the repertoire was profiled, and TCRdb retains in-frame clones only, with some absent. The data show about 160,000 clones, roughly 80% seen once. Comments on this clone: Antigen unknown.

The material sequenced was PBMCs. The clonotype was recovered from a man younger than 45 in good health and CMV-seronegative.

DNA for the CDR3: TGTGCCAGCAGCACGTCCGACAGGGTCCAGCCCCAGCATTTT. It encodes CASSTSDRVQPQHF. The V gene is TRBV11-2, the J gene TRBJ1-5, with 7 bases aligning to TRBD1. The CDR3 has 14 amino acids. Germline assignment: CDR1 SGHAT and CDR2 FQNNGV. V shed 5 bases and J 7 bases; nucleotides not matched to a gene: 8.